This T cell receptor (beta chain) was sequenced during a study of tumor-infiltrating lymphocytes in primary liver carcinoma (dated by TCRdb to the late 2010s). About the study as a whole: Between November 2015 and March 2016, a handful of patients in China with histopathologically diagnosed primary liver carcinoma had their tumors surgically resected. Reproducibility between technical replicate repertoires was high, with correlation coefficients above 0.95 and mean shared-clone rates about 0.91. For each liver tumor, the study sampled five regions along with adjacent normal tissue and blood, and applied TCRbeta repertoire sequencing, expression microarrays and whole-exome sequencing. Each sample produced roughly 3.65 to 7.5 million productive TCRbeta reads, and read depth showed no significant difference between tissue types. A total of about 35 specimens from 5 patients, comprising approximately 25 tumor regions, 5 adjacent noncancerous liver tissues and 5 peripheral blood samples, were covered by TCRbeta repertoire sequencing. The five patients had tumors staged T1-T3 N0M0, with maximum diameters ranging from about 4.2 to 10 cm. Of the five patients, three men and two women aged 30 to 69 years, four had hepatocellular carcinoma and one had combined HCC and intrahepatic cholangiocarcinoma. General study outcomes and caveats: A significantly larger repertoire fraction was made up by the top 250 clones in tumors than in blood (p = 0.039). Since the samples were bulk and unsorted, there was no way to compare CD4+ and CD8+ T cell repertoires. Pairs of tumor regions showed greater repertoire overlap (mean approximately 35%) than tumor-adjacent pairs (about 17%) or tumor-blood pairs (roughly 15%), which is consistent with antigen-driven expansion. With just a handful of patients in the study, the authors point out that the findings should be validated in a larger study. Because sequencing covered only the TCR beta chain and unpaired alpha chains were not captured, true repertoire diversity is likely underestimated.

Starting from 500 to 600 ng total RNA, TCRbeta-specific cDNA was produced by reverse transcription with a constant-region primer and ProtoScript II reverse transcriptase. Construction of the TCRbeta libraries relied on three nested rounds of multiplex PCR, following a slightly modified ARM-PCR procedure. Sample barcodes and Illumina adapters were added in a final 25-cycle PCR with Deep VentR polymerase. Amplicons of 200-500 bp were gel-purified with a QIAquick gel extraction kit before sequencing. An Illumina HiSeq 2500 was used to sequence the TCRbeta amplicons, generating 250-bp paired-end reads. Per the authors' processing: Quality trimming of reads was performed with Trimmomatic v0.33, and paired reads were merged with FLASH v1.2.11 so that full CDR3 sequences could be recovered. MiGEC v1.2.1b assigned V, D and J germline segments to the rearranged TCRbeta sequences. Clonotype statistics and Shannon-Wiener diversity indices were computed with VDJtools v1.0.0. Except for diversity analysis, only the 250 most abundant clonotypes of each sample were used in subsequent analyses to reduce sampling bias. TCRdb reprocessing: public reads trimmed at Q25 with fastp, clones called with MiXCR, in-frame beta chains kept. Identical CDR3 protein sequences are pooled into one entry, listed with their most common genes and DNA. TCRdb, not the authors, supplied the V and J calls. This sample lists about 310,000 distinct CDR3 sequences; approximately 54% were detected once. 15% to 20% of the sample goes to the ten largest clones.

Blood RNA was extracted from unsorted whole blood using TRIzol reagent, and germline DNA was obtained with the DNeasy Blood & Tissue kit. Patients had chronic HBV infection and were treatment-naive at sampling. About 3.7 milliliters of peripheral blood were collected into K2EDTA tubes before surgery. This clonotype occurred a few times. Its antigen is currently not known. There are no base qualities to consult, and no much larger clone falls within one base. This receptor was identified in a woman aged 25 to 39 with primary liver carcinoma and hepatitis B virus infection. Material for sequencing was peripheral blood.

The DNA is as follows: TGTGCTTATCCCGGCTCTGGGGCCAACGTCCTGACTTTC. It encodes CAYPGSGANVLTF. The chain joins TRBV7-9 to TRBJ2-6; the D gene identity is not certain. The CDR3, from cysteine to phenylalanine, totals 13 residues. This entry keeps only the CDR3 DNA: 39 bases, framed from base 1. For CDR1 and CDR2, the germline V gene (reference sequence) lists SEHNR and FQNEAQ. Where the CDR3 stops, the reference TRBV7-9 and TRBJ2-6 genes take over; the full variable domain is DTGVSQNPRHKITKRGQNVTFRCDPISEHNRLYWYRQTLGQGPEFLTYFQNEAQLEKSRLLSDRFSAERPKGSFSTLEIQRTEQGDSAMYLCAYPGSGANVLTFGAGSRLTVL.